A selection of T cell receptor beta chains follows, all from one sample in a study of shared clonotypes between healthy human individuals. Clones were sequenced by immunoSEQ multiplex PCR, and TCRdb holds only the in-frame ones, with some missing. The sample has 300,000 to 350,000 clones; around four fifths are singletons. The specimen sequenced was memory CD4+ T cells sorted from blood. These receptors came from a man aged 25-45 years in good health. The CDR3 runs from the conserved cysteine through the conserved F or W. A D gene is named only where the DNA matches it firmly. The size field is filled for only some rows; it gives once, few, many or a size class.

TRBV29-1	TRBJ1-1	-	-	CSVVVGMGKSAFF	TGCAGCGTTGTCGTGGGCATGGGGAAGTCGGCTTTCTTT
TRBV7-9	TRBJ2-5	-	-	CASSPWGGARRETQYF	TGTGCCAGCAGCCCGTGGGGGGGGGCTAGGAGAGAGACCCAGTACTTC
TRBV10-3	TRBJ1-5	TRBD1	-	CAISVGDRVAGQPQHF	TGTGCCATCAGTGTCGGGGACAGGGTAGCAGGTCAGCCCCAGCATTTT
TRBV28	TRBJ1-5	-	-	CASSFNSPREVNQPQHF	TGTGCCAGCAGTTTTAATAGTCCCAGGGAAGTTAATCAGCCCCAGCATTTT
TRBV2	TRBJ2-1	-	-	CASSGRLINEQFF	TGTGCCAGCAGTGGGAGACTTATAAATGAGCAGTTCTTC
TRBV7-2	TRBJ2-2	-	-	CASSLAGRGRELFF	TGTGCCAGCAGCTTAGCGGGGCGCGGCCGGGAGCTGTTTTTT
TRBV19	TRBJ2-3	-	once	CASSWDLLINRTDTQYF	TGTGCCAGTAGTTGGGACCTCCTAATTAATCGGACAGATACGCAGTATTTT
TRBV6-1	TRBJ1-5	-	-	CASSEAGLGEQPQHF	TGTGCCAGCAGTGAAGCGGGGTTGGGCGAACAGCCCCAGCATTTT
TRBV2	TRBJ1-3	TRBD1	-	CASSGTGGQGNTIYF	TGTGCCAGCAGTGGAACAGGGGGCCAGGGAAACACCATATATTTT
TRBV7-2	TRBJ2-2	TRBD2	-	CASSPESSGLGGGELFF	TGTGCCAGCAGCCCAGAATCTAGCGGGCTGGGGGGCGGGGAGCTGTTTTTT
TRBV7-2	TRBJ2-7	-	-	CASSPGQLSGEQYF	TGTGCCAGCAGCCCAGGACAGCTATCGGGCGAGCAGTACTTC
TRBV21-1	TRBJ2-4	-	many	CASSKKSALAKNIQYF	TGTGCCAGCAGCAAAAAGTCGGCCCTAGCCAAAAACATTCAGTACTTC
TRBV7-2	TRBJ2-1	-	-	CASSLSGVSYNEQFF	TGTGCCAGCAGCTTATCGGGAGTATCCTACAATGAGCAGTTCTTC
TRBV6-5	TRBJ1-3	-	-	CASSSRRYRGNTIYF	TGTGCCAGCAGTTCCCGGAGATACCGAGGAAACACCATATATTTT
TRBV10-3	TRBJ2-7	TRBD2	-	CAISPAGEGEQYF	TGTGCCATCAGTCCAGCGGGAGAGGGAGAGCAGTACTTC
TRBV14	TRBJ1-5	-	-	CASSQGNAQNQPQHF	TGTGCCAGCAGCCAAGGCAACGCACAAAATCAGCCCCAGCATTTT
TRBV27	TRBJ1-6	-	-	CASSFGGTGNSPLHF	TGTGCCAGCAGTTTTGGCGGGACGGGCAATTCACCCCTCCACTTT
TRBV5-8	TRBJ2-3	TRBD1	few	CASSLGTGATADTQYF	TGTGCCAGCAGCTTGGGGACAGGGGCCACGGCAGATACGCAGTATTTT
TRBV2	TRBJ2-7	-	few	CASSEAGRGGQYF	TGTGCCAGCAGTGAAGCTGGGCGGGGCGGGCAGTACTTC
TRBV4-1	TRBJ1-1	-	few	CASRGPLKNTEAFF	TGCGCCAGCAGGGGACCGTTGAAGAACACTGAAGCTTTCTTT
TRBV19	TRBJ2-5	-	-	CASSTGSREYF	TGTGCCAGTAGTACGGGGTCACGGGAGTACTTC
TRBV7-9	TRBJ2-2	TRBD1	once	CAGSRGGTGSTGELFF	TGTGCCGGCAGCCGAGGAGGGACAGGGTCAACCGGGGAGCTGTTTTTT
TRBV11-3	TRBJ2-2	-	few	CASSSTGTGELFF	TGTGCCAGCAGCTCGACAGGCACCGGGGAGCTGTTTTTT
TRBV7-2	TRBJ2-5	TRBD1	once	CASTQRSGGKETQYF	TGTGCCAGCACCCAACGCTCAGGGGGCAAAGAGACCCAGTACTTC
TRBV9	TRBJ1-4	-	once	CASSVGGRGNEKLFF	TGTGCCAGCAGCGTAGGGGGGCGCGGGAATGAAAAACTGTTTTTT
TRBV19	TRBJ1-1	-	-	CASSIFGRTRNTEAFF	TGTGCCAGTAGTATCTTCGGGCGAACCCGCAACACTGAAGCTTTCTTT
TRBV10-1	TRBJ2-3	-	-	CASSDSHSTSTDTQYF	TGCGCCAGCAGTGATTCACATTCCACTAGCACAGATACGCAGTATTTT
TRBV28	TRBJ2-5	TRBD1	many	CASSFNRDRGLKETQYF	TGTGCCAGCAGTTTTAACCGGGACAGGGGGCTAAAAGAGACCCAGTACTTC
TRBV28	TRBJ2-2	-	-	CASRLTRGGNTGELFF	TGTGCCAGCAGACTGACCCGGGGAGGAAACACCGGGGAGCTGTTTTTT
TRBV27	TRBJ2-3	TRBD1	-	CASSLGRGTGGTDTQYF	TGTGCCAGCAGTTTGGGCCGGGGGACAGGGGGCACAGATACGCAGTATTTT
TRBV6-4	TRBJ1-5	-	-	CASTRQTNQPQHF	TGTGCCAGCACCCGACAGACTAATCAGCCCCAGCATTTT
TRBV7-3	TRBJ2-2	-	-	CASSQGAGRTGELFF	TGTGCCAGCAGCCAAGGGGCAGGGAGGACCGGGGAGCTGTTTTTT
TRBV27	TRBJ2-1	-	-	CASSRTEYNEQFF	TGTGCCAGCAGCAGGACCGAATACAATGAGCAGTTCTTC
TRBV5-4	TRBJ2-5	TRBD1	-	CASSPGDRGQETQYF	TGTGCCAGCAGCCCGGGGGACAGGGGGCAAGAGACCCAGTACTTC
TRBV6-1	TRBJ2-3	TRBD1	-	CASQGTGTDTQYF	TGTGCCAGCCAGGGGACAGGGACAGATACGCAGTATTTT
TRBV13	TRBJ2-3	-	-	CASTRTDTQYF	TGTGCCAGCACCCGCACAGATACGCAGTATTTT
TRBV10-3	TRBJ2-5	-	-	CAISESIGGETQYF	TGTGCCATCAGTGAGTCGATTGGGGGGGAGACCCAGTACTTC
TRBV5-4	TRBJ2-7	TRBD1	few	CASRQGQGYEQYF	TGTGCCAGCAGACAAGGACAGGGCTACGAGCAGTACTTC
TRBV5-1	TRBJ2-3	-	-	CASSSFAGFGTDTQYF	TGCGCCAGCAGCTCCTTCGCGGGTTTCGGCACAGATACGCAGTATTTT
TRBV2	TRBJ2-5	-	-	CASSAAGRETQYF	TGTGCCAGCAGTGCTGCGGGAAGGGAGACCCAGTACTTC
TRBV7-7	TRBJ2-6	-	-	CASSSPEPQSRANVLTF	TGTGCCAGCAGCTCGCCCGAGCCACAAAGTCGGGCCAACGTCCTGACTTTC
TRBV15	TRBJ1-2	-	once	CVTSRPVQGRGYTF	TGTGTCACCAGTCGCCCTGTACAGGGTCGTGGCTACACCTTC